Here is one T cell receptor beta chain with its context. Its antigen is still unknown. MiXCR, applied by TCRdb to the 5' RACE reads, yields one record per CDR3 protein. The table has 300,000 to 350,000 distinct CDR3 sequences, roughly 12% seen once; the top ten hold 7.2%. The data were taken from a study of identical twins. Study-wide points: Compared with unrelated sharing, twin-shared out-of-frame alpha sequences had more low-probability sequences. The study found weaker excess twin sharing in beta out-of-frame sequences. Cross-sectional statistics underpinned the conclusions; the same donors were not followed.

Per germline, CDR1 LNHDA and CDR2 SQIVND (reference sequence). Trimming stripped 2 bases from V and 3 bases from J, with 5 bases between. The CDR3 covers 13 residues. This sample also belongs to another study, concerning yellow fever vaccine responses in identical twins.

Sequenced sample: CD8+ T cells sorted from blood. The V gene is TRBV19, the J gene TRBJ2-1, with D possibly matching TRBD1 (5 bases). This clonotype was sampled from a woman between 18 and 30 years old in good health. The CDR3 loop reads CASSIQGYNEQFF. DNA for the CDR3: TGTGCCAGTAGTATACAGGGCTACAATGAGCAGTTCTTC.